This T cell receptor (beta chain) originates from a study of blood T cell repertoires in COVID-19. Study at large: PBMCs, B-cell-depleted T cells, or T cells provided the cDNA or gDNA that made up the material.

As processed by the authors: Estimated nucleated cell counts came from reference gene primer amplification. Repertoires were generated with immunoSEQ multiplex PCR, while TCRdb's copy carries only in-frame clones and drops some. V and J calls and clone size are those listed in that table; D and trimming were worked out from the DNA. In the table there are 200,000 to 250,000 clones, around four fifths of which are singletons. The CDR3 totals 14 residues. Germline CDR1 and CDR2: SGHRS and YFSETQ. V dropped 4 bases and J dropped 5 bases, with 15 bases sitting between them. Sample: peripheral blood. The receptor was derived from a man aged 30 to 45 who had recovered from COVID-19. The V gene is TRBV5-1, the J gene TRBJ1-1, with D hard to call. The CDR3 bases are TGCGCCAGCAGCCCGTGGACGGGGAGGACTGAAGCTTTCTTT. Translating it yields CASSPWTGRTEAFF.